This T cell receptor (beta chain) was captured in a study of cytomegalovirus exposure and HLA in healthy donors. Produced via immunoSEQ multiplex PCR; TCRdb's table is partial and in-frame only. The data contain roughly 100,000 clones, approximately 95% of them singletons. The CDR3 is 16 residues long. Germline V gene sequence: CDR1 SGDLS, CDR2 YYNGEE. The ends lost 3 bases at V and 5 bases at J; junction bases unmatched: 14. The receptor was derived from a woman younger than 30 in good health and CMV-seronegative. This chain connects TRBV9 to TRBJ2-7; TRBD2 matches 7 bases. The sequencing input was PBMCs. CDR3 sequence reads: CASSARSGVGTHEQYF. The CDR3 DNA is TGTGCCAGCAGCGCCCGAAGCGGGGTTGGCACCCACGAGCAGTACTTC.